The present T cell receptor beta chain was sequenced within a study of T cell changes during pregnancy in multiple sclerosis. Germline trimming cut 3 bases from V and 6 bases from J; bases unmatched to any gene: 2. The CDR3 covers 12 residues. Germline assignment: CDR1 LNHDA and CDR2 SQIVND (reference sequence). Data came from immunoSEQ multiplex PCR; TCRdb stores just in-frame clones and leaves some out. The table shows 50,000 to 60,000 clones, with 91% occurring only once. The material sequenced was peripheral blood, taken after pregnancy. This TCR was sampled from a female donor in good health, enrolled as a control in a pregnancy study. This rearrangement joins TRBV19 to TRBJ2-7, with TRBD2 matching 7 bases. The CDR3 spells CASSIGGSEQYF. CDR3 nucleotides: TGTGCCAGTAGTATCGGGGGGTCCGAGCAGTACTTC.